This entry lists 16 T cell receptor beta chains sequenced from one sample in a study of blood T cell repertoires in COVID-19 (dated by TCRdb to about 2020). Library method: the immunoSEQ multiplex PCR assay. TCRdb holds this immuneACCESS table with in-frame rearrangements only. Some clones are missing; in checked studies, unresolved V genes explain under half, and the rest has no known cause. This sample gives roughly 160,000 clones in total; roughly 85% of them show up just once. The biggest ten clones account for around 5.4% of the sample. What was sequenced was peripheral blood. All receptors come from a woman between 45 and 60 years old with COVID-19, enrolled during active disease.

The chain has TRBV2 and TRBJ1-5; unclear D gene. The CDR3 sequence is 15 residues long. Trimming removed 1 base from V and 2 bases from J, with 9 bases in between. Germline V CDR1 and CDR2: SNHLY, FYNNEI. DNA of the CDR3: TGTGCCAGCAGTGAAGTTGAGGGTGGCAATCAGCCCCAGCATTTT. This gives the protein CASSEVEGGNQPQHF.

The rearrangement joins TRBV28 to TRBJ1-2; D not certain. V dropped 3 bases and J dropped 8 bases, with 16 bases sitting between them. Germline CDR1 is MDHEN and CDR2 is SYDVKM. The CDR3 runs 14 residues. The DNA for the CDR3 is TGTGCCAGCAGTTTGGTTATCCAGCGGGCCGGCTACACCTTC. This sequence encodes CASSLVIQRAGYTF.

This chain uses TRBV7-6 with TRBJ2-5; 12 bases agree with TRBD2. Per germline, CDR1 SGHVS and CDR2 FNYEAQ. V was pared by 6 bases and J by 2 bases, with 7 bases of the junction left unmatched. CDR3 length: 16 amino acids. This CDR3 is CASRPTSGGKQETQYF. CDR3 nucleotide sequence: TGTGCCAGCAGACCGACTAGCGGGGGCAAACAAGAGACCCAGTACTTC.

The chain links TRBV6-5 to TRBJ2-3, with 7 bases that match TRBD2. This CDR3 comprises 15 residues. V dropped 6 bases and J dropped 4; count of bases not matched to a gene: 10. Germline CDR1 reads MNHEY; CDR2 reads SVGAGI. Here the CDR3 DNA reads TGTGCCAGCAGGGGAGGGAAGTTTAGTCCAGATACGCAGTATTTT. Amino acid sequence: CASRGGKFSPDTQYF.

The CDR3 DNA follows: TGTGCCAGCAGCTTCAGGGGGGAAGAGACCCAGTACTTC. Amino acids: CASSFRGEETQYF. This sequence joins TRBV5-4 and TRBJ2-5; D might be TRBD1 (7 bases). This CDR3 spans 13 amino acids. The germline V gene encodes CDR1 SGHNT and CDR2 YYREEE (reference sequence). The germline V and J ends were trimmed by 2 bases and 3 bases, with 8 bases remaining between them.

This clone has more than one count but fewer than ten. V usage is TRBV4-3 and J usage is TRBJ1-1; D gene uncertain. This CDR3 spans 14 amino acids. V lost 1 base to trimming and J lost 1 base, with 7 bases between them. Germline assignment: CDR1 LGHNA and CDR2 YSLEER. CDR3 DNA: TGCGCCAGCAGCCAAGTCCTAGGGAACACTGAAGCTTTCTTT. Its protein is CASSQVLGNTEAFF.

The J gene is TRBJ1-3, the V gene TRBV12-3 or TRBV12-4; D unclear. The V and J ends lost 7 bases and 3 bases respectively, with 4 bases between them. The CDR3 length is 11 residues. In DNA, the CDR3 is TGTGCCAGCACGGTTGGAAACACCATATATTTT. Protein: CASTVGNTIYF.

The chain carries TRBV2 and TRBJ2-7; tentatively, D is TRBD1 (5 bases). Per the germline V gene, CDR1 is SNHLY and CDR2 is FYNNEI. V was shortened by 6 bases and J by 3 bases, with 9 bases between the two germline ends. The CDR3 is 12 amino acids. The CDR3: CASRIDSYEQYF. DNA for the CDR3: TGTGCCAGCAGAATTGACAGCTACGAGCAGTACTTC.

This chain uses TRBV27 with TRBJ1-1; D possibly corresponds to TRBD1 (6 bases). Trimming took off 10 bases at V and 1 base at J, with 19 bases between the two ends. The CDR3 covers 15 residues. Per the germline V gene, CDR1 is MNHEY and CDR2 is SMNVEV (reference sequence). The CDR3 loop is CATYRQGWRNTEAFF. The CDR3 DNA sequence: TGTGCCACCTACCGGCAGGGGTGGCGGAACACTGAAGCTTTCTTT.

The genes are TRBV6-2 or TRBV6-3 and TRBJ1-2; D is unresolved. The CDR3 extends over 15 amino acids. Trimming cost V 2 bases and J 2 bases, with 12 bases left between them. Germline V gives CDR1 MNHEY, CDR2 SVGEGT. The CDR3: CASSYEPGTNYGYTF. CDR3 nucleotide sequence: TGTGCCAGCAGTTACGAACCGGGAACCAACTATGGCTACACCTTC.

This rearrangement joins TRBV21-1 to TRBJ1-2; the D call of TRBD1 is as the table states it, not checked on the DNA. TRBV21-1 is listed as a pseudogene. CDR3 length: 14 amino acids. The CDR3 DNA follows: TGTGCCAGCATCCCCGGGACAGGGGTTACTGGCTACACCTTC. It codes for CASIPGTGVTGYTF.

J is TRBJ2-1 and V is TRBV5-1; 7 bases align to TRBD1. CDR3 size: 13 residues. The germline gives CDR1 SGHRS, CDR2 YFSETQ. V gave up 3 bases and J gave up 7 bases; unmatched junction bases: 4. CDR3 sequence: CASSSGQVNEQFF. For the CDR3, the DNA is TGCGCCAGCAGCTCAGGACAGGTTAATGAGCAGTTCTTC.

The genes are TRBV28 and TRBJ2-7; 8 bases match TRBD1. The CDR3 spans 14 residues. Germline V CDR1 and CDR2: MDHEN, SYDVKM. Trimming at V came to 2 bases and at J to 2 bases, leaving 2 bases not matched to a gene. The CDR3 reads CASSLGDRPYEQYF. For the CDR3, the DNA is TGTGCCAGCAGTTTAGGGGACAGGCCCTACGAGCAGTACTTC.

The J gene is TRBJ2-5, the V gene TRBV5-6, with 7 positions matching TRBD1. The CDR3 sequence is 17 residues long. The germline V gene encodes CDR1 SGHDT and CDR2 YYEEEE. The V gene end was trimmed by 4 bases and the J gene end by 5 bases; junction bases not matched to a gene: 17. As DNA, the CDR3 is TGTGCCAGCAGCCCCGTGGACCGACAGGGAAGAGGGGAGACCCAGTACTTC. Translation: CASSPVDRQGRGETQYF.

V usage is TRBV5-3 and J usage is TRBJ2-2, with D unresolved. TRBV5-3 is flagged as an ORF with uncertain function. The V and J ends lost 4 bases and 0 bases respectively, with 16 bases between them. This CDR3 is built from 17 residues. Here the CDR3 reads CARSTDSTTSNTGELFF. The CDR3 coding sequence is TGTGCCAGAAGCACGGATTCCACTACCTCGAACACCGGGGAGCTGTTTTTT.

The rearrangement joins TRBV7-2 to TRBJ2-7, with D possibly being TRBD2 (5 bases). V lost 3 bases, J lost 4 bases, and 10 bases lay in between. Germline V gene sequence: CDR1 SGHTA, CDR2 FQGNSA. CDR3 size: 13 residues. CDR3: CASSFGLLYEQYF. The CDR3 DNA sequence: TGTGCCAGCAGCTTTGGACTGTTATACGAGCAGTACTTC.